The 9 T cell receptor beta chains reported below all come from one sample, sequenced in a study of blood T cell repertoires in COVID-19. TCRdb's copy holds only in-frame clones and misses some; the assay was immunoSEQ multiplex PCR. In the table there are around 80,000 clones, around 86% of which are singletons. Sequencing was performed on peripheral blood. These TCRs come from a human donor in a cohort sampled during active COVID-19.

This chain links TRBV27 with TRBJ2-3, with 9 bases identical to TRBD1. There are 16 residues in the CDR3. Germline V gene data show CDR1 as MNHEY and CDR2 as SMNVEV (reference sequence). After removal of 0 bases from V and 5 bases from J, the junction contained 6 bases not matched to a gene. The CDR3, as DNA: TGTGCCAGCAGTTTATCTCGGACAGGGGCCGGAGATACGCAGTATTTT. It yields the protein CASSLSRTGAGDTQYF.

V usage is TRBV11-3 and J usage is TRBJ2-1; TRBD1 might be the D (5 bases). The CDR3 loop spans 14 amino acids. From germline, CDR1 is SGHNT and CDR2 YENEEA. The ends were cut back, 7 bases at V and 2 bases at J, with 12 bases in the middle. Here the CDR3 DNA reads TGTGCCAGCAAAGGGGCCCGGACCTACAATGAGCAGTTCTTC. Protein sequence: CASKGARTYNEQFF. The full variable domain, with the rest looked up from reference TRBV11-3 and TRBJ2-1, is EAGVVQSPRYKIIEKKQPVAFWCNPISGHNTLYWYLQNLGQGPELLIRYENEEAVDDSQLPKDRFSAERLKGVDSTLKIQPAELGDSAVYLCASKGARTYNEQFFGPGTRLTVL.

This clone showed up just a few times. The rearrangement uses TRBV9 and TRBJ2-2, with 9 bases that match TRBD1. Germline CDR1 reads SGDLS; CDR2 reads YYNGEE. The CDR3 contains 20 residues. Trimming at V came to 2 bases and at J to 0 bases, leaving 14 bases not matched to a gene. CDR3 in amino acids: CASSVPPYRGLIANTGELFF. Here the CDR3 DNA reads TGTGCCAGCAGCGTTCCCCCTTACAGGGGGCTAATCGCGAACACCGGGGAGCTGTTTTTT.

The CDR3 DNA follows: TGTGCCAGCAGCTTATGGTTCGCCGCAGGGGGCGCAGACTATGGCTACACCTTC. The encoded protein is CASSLWFAAGGADYGYTF. The chain employs TRBV7-9 and TRBJ1-2, with TRBD1 matching over 8 bases. V lost 2 bases and J lost 3; bases outside the gene matches: 14. The CDR3 covers 18 residues. Germline loops: CDR1 SEHNR, CDR2 FQNEAQ (reference sequence).

This CDR3 reads CASSRGEETQYF. The DNA for the CDR3 is TGTGCCAGCAGTCGGGGGGAAGAGACCCAGTACTTC. This chain uses TRBV5-4 with TRBJ2-5; the match to TRBD2 covers 7 bases. The trim removed 5 bases at V and 3 bases at J, leaving 1 base unmatched. The CDR3 length is 12 residues. Germline loops: CDR1 SGHNT, CDR2 YYREEE (reference sequence).

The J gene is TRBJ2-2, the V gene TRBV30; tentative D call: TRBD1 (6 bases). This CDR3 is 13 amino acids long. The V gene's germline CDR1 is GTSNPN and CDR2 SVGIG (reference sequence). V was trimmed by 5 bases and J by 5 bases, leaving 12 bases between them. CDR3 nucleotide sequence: TGTGCCTGGGTGGGGCAGGGGACCGGGGAGCTGTTTTTT. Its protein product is CAWVGQGTGELFF.

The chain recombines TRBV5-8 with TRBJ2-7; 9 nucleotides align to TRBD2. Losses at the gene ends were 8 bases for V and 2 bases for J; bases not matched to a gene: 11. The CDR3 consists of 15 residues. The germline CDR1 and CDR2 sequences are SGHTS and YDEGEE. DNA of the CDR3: TGTGCCAGTCCGCCCCGGGCTAGCGGGACCTACGAGCAGTACTTC. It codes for CASPPRASGTYEQYF.

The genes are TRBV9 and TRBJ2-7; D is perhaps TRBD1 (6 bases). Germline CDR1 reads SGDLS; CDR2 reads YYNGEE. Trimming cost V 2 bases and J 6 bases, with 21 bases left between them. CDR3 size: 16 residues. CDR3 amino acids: CASSVGTNRDRPEQYF. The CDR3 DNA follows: TGTGCCAGCAGCGTCGGGACCAACAGGGACCGCCCCGAGCAGTACTTC.

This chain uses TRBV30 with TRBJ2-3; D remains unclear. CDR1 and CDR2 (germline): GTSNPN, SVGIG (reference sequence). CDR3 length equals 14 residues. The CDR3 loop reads CAPPRANYTDTQYF. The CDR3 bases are TGTGCGCCCCCCCGAGCAAACTACACAGATACGCAGTATTTT.